This T cell receptor (beta chain) is from a study of blood T cell repertoires in COVID-19. About the study: The origin of the acute and convalescent COVID-19 samples was the United States, Italy and Spain. From T cells, B-cell-depleted T cells, or PBMCs came the material, which was cDNA or gDNA.

This clone was seen only once. Clones were read by immunoSEQ multiplex PCR, and TCRdb kept only the in-frame ones, dropping some. This table has some 78,000 clones, around 86% appearing once. Trimming took off 2 bases at V and 0 bases at J, with 14 bases between the two ends. Germline V gene lookup returns CDR1 KGHSH and CDR2 LQKENI. The CDR3 length is 17 residues. The rearrangement links TRBV18 to TRBJ1-3; D is uncertain. The source of this sequence is a man aged 45-65 years with active or convalescent COVID-19. The sample taken for sequencing was peripheral blood. CDR3 residues: CASSPNLSRLSGNTIYF. CDR3 in DNA: TGTGCCAGCTCACCAAACCTGAGCAGACTCTCTGGAAACACCATATATTTT.